Listed below are T cell receptor beta chains from one sample, sequenced in a study of CD8 T cells in ankylosing spondylitis. TCRdb analysed the 5' RACE reads with MiXCR anew, one entry per CDR3 protein. This table holds 380,000 or so distinct CDR3 sequences, approximately 22% found once. The sample consisted of blood, either unsorted or a sorted T cell fraction (not recorded which). The receptors stem from a male donor with ankylosing spondylitis or in good health (not recorded which). Both conserved end residues are part of each CDR3. The order of the fields is J gene, clone size, V gene, D gene, CDR3 DNA, CDR3 protein. A D gene is named only where the DNA matches it firmly. The size entry is marked missing in some rows and otherwise reads once, few, many or a size class.

J gene: TRBJ1-5
clone size: few
V gene: TRBV20-1
D gene: NA
CDR3 DNA: TGCAGTGCTAGCTCGACCTACTCCCTGGGCAATCAGCCCCAGCATTTT
CDR3 protein: CSASSTYSLGNQPQHF

J gene: TRBJ2-2
clone size: few
V gene: TRBV29-1
D gene: NA
CDR3 DNA: TGCAGCGTTGAAGACAGGGAAAACACCGGGGAGCTGTTTTTT
CDR3 protein: CSVEDRENTGELFF

J gene: TRBJ2-4
clone size: NA
V gene: TRBV12-3/TRBV12-4
D gene: NA
CDR3 DNA: TGTGCCAGCAGTTTAGGTGCGGGCAAAAACATTCAGTACTTC
CDR3 protein: CASSLGAGKNIQYF

J gene: TRBJ2-7
clone size: NA
V gene: TRBV12-3/TRBV12-4
D gene: NA
CDR3 DNA: TGTGCCAGCAGCCCCGGCGGGGCAGGGGGTTCCTACGAGCAGTACTTC
CDR3 protein: CASSPGGAGGSYEQYF

J gene: TRBJ2-3
clone size: few
V gene: TRBV12-3/TRBV12-4
D gene: NA
CDR3 DNA: TGTGCCAGCGGCTCCCTTGGGGGCGCAGATACGCAGTATTTT
CDR3 protein: CASGSLGGADTQYF

J gene: TRBJ1-1
clone size: NA
V gene: TRBV6-1
D gene: NA
CDR3 DNA: TGTGCCAGCAGTAAACGGACAGCTTTGAACACTGAAGCTTTCTTT
CDR3 protein: CASSKRTALNTEAFF

J gene: TRBJ1-6
clone size: NA
V gene: TRBV6-5
D gene: NA
CDR3 DNA: TGTGCCAGCAGTTACGGGGTTGATAATTCACCCCTCCACTTT
CDR3 protein: CASSYGVDNSPLHF

J gene: TRBJ2-1
clone size: few
V gene: TRBV7-9
D gene: NA
CDR3 DNA: TGTGCCAGCAGTTGGGAGGAGACATCCTACAATGAGCAGTTCTTC
CDR3 protein: CASSWEETSYNEQFF

J gene: TRBJ2-3
clone size: few
V gene: TRBV27
D gene: NA
CDR3 DNA: TGTGCCAGCAGTTTATCGACATACTCGGATACGCAGTATTTT
CDR3 protein: CASSLSTYSDTQYF

J gene: TRBJ2-5
clone size: NA
V gene: TRBV12-3/TRBV12-4
D gene: NA
CDR3 DNA: TGTGCCAGCAGTCCCTGGACTGGGGAAGAGACCCAGTACTTC
CDR3 protein: CASSPWTGEETQYF

J gene: TRBJ2-7
clone size: few
V gene: TRBV7-9
D gene: NA
CDR3 DNA: TGTGCCAGCAGCGTCAGGGGCGACGAGCAGTACTTC
CDR3 protein: CASSVRGDEQYF

J gene: TRBJ1-1
clone size: few
V gene: TRBV25-1
D gene: NA
CDR3 DNA: TGTGCCAGCAGTGAGGGGCTCACTGAAGCTTTCTTT
CDR3 protein: CASSEGLTEAFF

J gene: TRBJ1-1
clone size: few
V gene: TRBV2
D gene: NA
CDR3 DNA: TGTGCCAGCAGTCCGGGACCCCTCTCGCAGAACACTGAAGCTTTCTTT
CDR3 protein: CASSPGPLSQNTEAFF

J gene: TRBJ2-3
clone size: few
V gene: TRBV20-1
D gene: NA
CDR3 DNA: TGCAGTGCTAGAGAAGACAGGATAAGCACAGATACGCAGTATTTT
CDR3 protein: CSAREDRISTDTQYF

J gene: TRBJ2-2
clone size: few
V gene: TRBV12-3/TRBV12-4
D gene: TRBD1
CDR3 DNA: TGTGCCACCCAGGGACAGGGAGCGCTGAACACCGGGGAGCTGTTTTTT
CDR3 protein: CATQGQGALNTGELFF

J gene: TRBJ2-1
clone size: NA
V gene: TRBV27
D gene: NA
CDR3 DNA: TGTGCCAGCAGTTTGGGGACACCTAACAATGAGCAGTTCTTC
CDR3 protein: CASSLGTPNNEQFF

J gene: TRBJ2-1
clone size: few
V gene: TRBV12-3/TRBV12-4
D gene: NA
CDR3 DNA: TGTGCCAGCAGTTTACAGAGCTCCTACAATGAGCAGTTCTTC
CDR3 protein: CASSLQSSYNEQFF

J gene: TRBJ2-7
clone size: few
V gene: TRBV4-1
D gene: NA
CDR3 DNA: TGCGCCAGCAGCCAAGAAGCCCACTTTACATCCTACGAGCAGTACTTC
CDR3 protein: CASSQEAHFTSYEQYF

J gene: TRBJ2-3
clone size: few
V gene: TRBV10-1
D gene: NA
CDR3 DNA: TGCGCCAGCAGTGAGTTGGAGGGTTCAGATACGCAGTATTTT
CDR3 protein: CASSELEGSDTQYF

J gene: TRBJ2-5
clone size: NA
V gene: TRBV12-3/TRBV12-4
D gene: NA
CDR3 DNA: TGTGCCAGCAGTTCAGGGGCAGGAGGGTACCAAGAGACCCAGTACTTC
CDR3 protein: CASSSGAGGYQETQYF

J gene: TRBJ2-5
clone size: few
V gene: TRBV9
D gene: TRBD1
CDR3 DNA: TGTGCCAGCAGCGCCCACACAGGGGACCTTCAAGAGACCCAGTACTTC
CDR3 protein: CASSAHTGDLQETQYF

J gene: TRBJ2-1
clone size: NA
V gene: TRBV7-1
D gene: TRBD2
CDR3 DNA: TGTGCCAGCAGCTCTGGGGGACTAGCGGGGGTTAGCTCCTACAATGAGCAGTTCTTC
CDR3 protein: CASSSGGLAGVSSYNEQFF